The 21 T cell receptor beta chains in this list originate from one sample, sequenced in a study of Ad26.COV2.S vaccination and SARS-CoV-2 variants. Treatment in this sample: roughly 20 received Ad26.COV2.S at low or high dose, single or two shots; roughly 5 received placebo; per-sample allocation not given. At day 63 after the first vaccine or placebo injection, samples were drawn. Some clones are missing from TCRdb's copy, which holds only in-frame ones; the method was immunoSEQ multiplex PCR. This sample carries 360,000 or so clones, over 75% of them seen once, and the ten largest clones take about 3%. Sequenced here: peripheral blood, sampled in a trial of Ad26.COV2.S vaccine versus placebo. These receptors all come from a person between 18 and 65 years old who received the Ad26.COV2.S COVID-19 vaccine or a placebo.

This clone was picked up one time. CDR3 residues: CASSSLGGLRTYEQYF. In nucleotides, the CDR3 is TGTGCCAGCAGTTCCCTGGGGGGGCTAAGGACCTACGAGCAGTACTTC. V and J are TRBV6-6 and TRBJ2-7; maybe TRBD2 (7 bases). Germline V gene sequence: CDR1 MNHNY, CDR2 SVGAGI (reference sequence). V gave up 4 bases and J gave up 2 bases, with 18 bases separating them. The CDR3 runs 16 residues.

This clone occurred once. The chain couples TRBV11-1 to TRBJ2-1, with D perhaps given as TRBD1 or TRBD2 (5 bases each). Trimming removed 2 bases at V and 0 bases at J, with 8 bases between. CDR1 and CDR2 (germline): SGHAT, FQDESV (reference sequence). This CDR3 region has 15 residues. DNA for the CDR3: TGTGCCAGCAGCTTATCAGGGAGCTCCTACAATGAGCAGTTCTTC. This encodes CASSLSGSSYNEQFF. The entire variable domain, with the rest obtained from reference TRBV11-1 and TRBJ2-1, is as follows: EAEVAQSPRYKITEKSQAVAFWCDPISGHATLYWYRQILGQGPELLVQFQDESVVDDSQLPKDRFSAERLKGVDSTLKIQPAELGDSAMYLCASSLSGSSYNEQFFGPGTRLTVL.

The chain uses TRBV7-2 and TRBJ1-1; maybe TRBD1 (5 bases). Germline V gives CDR1 SGHTA, CDR2 FQGNSA. The CDR3 is 14 residues long. V shed 4 bases and J shed 3 bases, with 12 bases lying between them. The chain's CDR3 is CASSSGPIYTEAFF. The CDR3, as DNA: TGTGCCAGCAGCTCGGGACCCATTTACACTGAAGCTTTCTTT. Variable domain in full (rest from reference TRBV7-2 and TRBJ1-1): GAGVSQSPSNKVTEKGKDVELRCDPISGHTALYWYRQSLGQGLEFLIYFQGNSAPDKSGLPSDRFSAERTGGSVSTLTIQRTQQEDSAVYLCASSSGPIYTEAFFGQGTRLTVV.

The chain combines TRBV7-3 with TRBJ2-3; 11 nucleotides agree with TRBD2. After removal of 0 bases from V and 6 bases from J, the junction contained 11 bases not matched to a gene. The CDR3 covers 18 residues. Germline assignment: CDR1 SGHTA and CDR2 FQGTGA. The CDR3 spells CASSLTGPTSGAVDTQYF. DNA of the CDR3: TGTGCCAGCAGCTTAACAGGGCCGACTAGCGGGGCGGTGGATACGCAGTATTTT.

The chain has TRBV19 and TRBJ1-4; no clear D gene. CDR3 length: 15 amino acids. V lost 2 bases and J 3 bases, leaving 10 bases between the germline ends. The germline CDR1 and CDR2 sequences are LNHDA and SQIVND (reference sequence). The CDR3 is CASSIFGRANEKLFF. The CDR3 DNA is TGTGCCAGTAGTATATTCGGGCGTGCTAATGAAAAACTGTTTTTT.

The rearrangement uses TRBV5-1 and TRBJ2-7; 9 bases line up with TRBD1. The CDR3 contains 15 residues. J gave up 3 bases and V 4 bases, and 8 bases lay outside the gene matches. Germline loops: CDR1 SGHRS, CDR2 YFSETQ. The CDR3 protein is CASSPDPGQGYEQYF. The CDR3, as DNA: TGCGCCAGCAGCCCCGACCCGGGACAGGGCTACGAGCAGTACTTC.

V gene TRBV12-3 or TRBV12-4 combines with J gene TRBJ2-5; tentatively, D is TRBD2 (5 bases). The length of the CDR3 is 12 residues. V was trimmed by 1 base and J by 7 bases, leaving 7 bases between them. The CDR3: CASSLEGGTQYF. The CDR3 DNA reads TGTGCCAGCAGTTTAGAAGGAGGGACCCAGTACTTC.

The chain carries TRBV30 and TRBJ2-1; D gene ambiguous. Germline V gene lookup returns CDR1 GTSNPN and CDR2 SVGIG (reference sequence). The CDR3 length is 13 residues. The V gene lost 5 bases and the J gene lost 0 bases, with 8 bases spanning the gap. The CDR3: CAWGRSSYNEQFF. In DNA, the CDR3 is TGTGCCTGGGGACGGAGCTCCTACAATGAGCAGTTCTTC.

This chain uses TRBV9 with TRBJ2-1; 9 bases agree with TRBD1. CDR3 length: 15 amino acids. The J segment lost 4 bases and the V segment lost 2 bases, leaving 4 bases of the junction unmatched. The germline V gene has CDR1 SGDLS and CDR2 YYNGEE. The CDR3 nucleotides read TGTGCCAGCAGCGTTGACAGGGGGGAGTACAATGAGCAGTTCTTC. Its translation: CASSVDRGEYNEQFF.

V and J are TRBV27 and TRBJ2-1; 13 bases match TRBD2. Looked up from germline, CDR1 is MNHEY and CDR2 is SMNVEV (reference sequence). V gave up 4 bases and J gave up 7 bases; unmatched junction bases: 7. CDR3 length equals 16 residues. The DNA for the CDR3 is TGTGCCAGCAGTTCCCAGACTAGCGGGGGGAGTAATGAGCAGTTCTTC. Translating gives CASSSQTSGGSNEQFF.

About this clone itself: The sample contains more than one DNA sequence encoding this CDR3. The rearrangement links TRBV18 to TRBJ1-1; D ambiguous. The CDR3 spans 12 residues. V lost 2 bases and J lost 4, with 5 bases in between. CDR1 and CDR2 from the germline V gene are KGHSH and LQKENI. The CDR3 loop reads CASSPGVTEAFF. The CDR3, as DNA: TGTGCCAGCTCACCAGGGGTCACTGAAGCTTTCTTT.

V gene TRBV7-2 combines with J gene TRBJ2-4, with 9 bases that match TRBD2. V lost 6 bases and J lost 0; bases outside the gene matches: 15. Germline values: CDR1 SGHTA, CDR2 FQGNSA. This CDR3 has 19 residues. The CDR3 nucleotides are TGTGCCAGCAGTCAACTACCGGGACTAGCAGAATTAGCCAAAAACATTCAGTACTTC. The encoded protein is CASSQLPGLAELAKNIQYF. The full variable domain, rest sourced from reference TRBV7-2 and TRBJ2-4, is GAGVSQSPSNKVTEKGKDVELRCDPISGHTALYWYRQSLGQGLEFLIYFQGNSAPDKSGLPSDRFSAERTGGSVSTLTIQRTQQEDSAVYLCASSQLPGLAELAKNIQYFGAGTRLSVL.

The chain couples TRBV5-1 to TRBJ2-5, with a tentative D call TRBD2 (7 bases). This CDR3 has 15 amino acids. Trimming removed 4 bases at V and 4 bases at J, with 17 bases between. CDR1 and CDR2 from the germline V gene are SGHRS and YFSETQ. The CDR3 coding sequence is TGCGCCAGCAGCCCTGGTGGGGCGGGGGCAGAGACCCAGTACTTC. Translation: CASSPGGAGAETQYF.

The chain joins TRBV29-1 to TRBJ2-7, with 11 bases that match TRBD1. Trimming at V came to 2 bases and at J to 4 bases, leaving 10 bases not matched to a gene. CDR1 SQVTM and CDR2 ANQGSEA come from the germline V gene. The CDR3 sequence is 16 residues long. CDR3 in amino acids: CSVELLPGTGGYEQYF. CDR3 nucleotides: TGCAGCGTTGAACTCCTACCCGGGACAGGGGGTTACGAGCAGTACTTC.

V gene TRBV9 combines with J gene TRBJ1-1; a possible D gene is TRBD1 (5 bases). The CDR3 runs to 15 residues. Germline V gene data show CDR1 as SGDLS and CDR2 as YYNGEE. Trimming stripped 1 base from V and 0 bases from J, with 10 bases between. CDR3 region: CASSVPGHMNTEAFF. The CDR3 DNA follows: TGTGCCAGCAGCGTACCTGGACATATGAACACTGAAGCTTTCTTT.

The chain is built from TRBV27 and TRBJ1-1; D is ambiguous. Trimming left V 9 bases short and J 5 bases short, with 10 bases between. The CDR3 extends over 11 amino acids. Germline V CDR1 and CDR2: MNHEY, SMNVEV (reference sequence). CDR3 in amino acids: CASRTGTEAFF. As DNA, the CDR3 is TGTGCCAGTAGAACGGGGACTGAAGCTTTCTTT.

This clone was picked up one time. V is TRBV7-9 and J is TRBJ2-1; D not certain. The germline V gene encodes CDR1 SEHNR and CDR2 FQNEAQ (reference sequence). V dropped 1 base and J dropped 7 bases, with 5 bases sitting between them. The CDR3 has 12 amino acids. The CDR3 spells CASSLVSNEQFF. The CDR3 DNA sequence: TGTGCCAGCAGCTTAGTTTCAAATGAGCAGTTCTTC.

The J gene is TRBJ1-1, the V gene TRBV7-9; D uncertain. The germline V and J ends were trimmed by 1 base and 10 bases, with 10 bases remaining between them. The CDR3 has 12 amino acids. The germline CDR1 and CDR2 sequences are SEHNR and FQNEAQ (reference sequence). The CDR3 region is CASSLVGRGAFF. CDR3 DNA sequence: TGTGCCAGCAGCTTAGTAGGGCGTGGAGCTTTCTTT.

The chain combines TRBV11-2 with TRBJ2-2; D remains unclear. Germline V lookup: CDR1 SGHAT, CDR2 FQNNGV. The CDR3 spans 16 residues. Trimming cost V 6 bases and J 3 bases, with 17 bases left between them. This CDR3 reads CASRPTRARDTGELFF. CDR3 sequence (DNA): TGTGCCAGCAGACCAACTCGAGCCCGAGACACCGGGGAGCTGTTTTTT.

This clone was seen a handful of times. This chain joins TRBV7-8 and TRBJ1-4; D is perhaps TRBD1 (6 bases). V was shortened by 5 bases and J by 7 bases, with 20 bases between the two germline ends. Germline V gene data show CDR1 as SGHVS and CDR2 as FQNEAQ. This CDR3 is built from 16 residues. The chain's CDR3 is CASSTTRDTVTEKLFF. CDR3 DNA: TGTGCCAGCAGCACAACTAGGGACACCGTGACTGAAAAACTGTTTTTT.

The J gene is TRBJ1-2, the V gene TRBV15, with D possibly being TRBD1 (5 bases). Germline loops: CDR1 LNHNV, CDR2 YYDKDF (reference sequence). The germline V and J ends were trimmed by 0 bases and 8 bases, with 19 bases remaining between them. The CDR3 contains 16 residues. The DNA of the CDR3 is TGTGCCACCAGCAGAGATTTCCTAGGGTCGGGGGGAGGCTACACCTTC. It codes for CATSRDFLGSGGGYTF.